Listed below are T cell receptor beta chains from one sample, sequenced in a study of blood T cells in healthy people across ages. TCRdb called the 5' RACE reads again in MiXCR, with one record for every CDR3 protein. The repertoire holds around 1,800,000 distinct CDR3 sequences, with 30% to 40% as singletons. The sequenced sample consisted of blood. Receptor source: a human donor in good health. Both conserved end residues are part of each CDR3. A D gene is named only where the DNA matches it firmly. The listing skips clone size in some rows; elsewhere it reads once, few, many or a size class.

CDR3 DNA: TGTGCCAGCAGCCGAGGGCCCAGGAACGAGCAGTACTTC
CDR3 protein: CASSRGPRNEQYF
CDR3 length: 13
clone size: .
J gene: TRBJ2-7
V gene: TRBV3-1
D gene: .

CDR3 DNA: TGTGCCAGCAGTGAAACAGGGATAGGAAACTATGGCTACACCTTC
CDR3 protein: CASSETGIGNYGYTF
CDR3 length: 15
clone size: .
J gene: TRBJ1-2
V gene: TRBV25-1
D gene: .

CDR3 DNA: TGTGCCAGCAGTTTATTTACCAAAGGAGCCTACGAGCAGTACTTC
CDR3 protein: CASSLFTKGAYEQYF
CDR3 length: 15
clone size: few
J gene: TRBJ2-7
V gene: TRBV12-3/TRBV12-4
D gene: .

CDR3 DNA: TGTGCCAGCAGCTCTCAACAGGGAACGGGCTACACCTTC
CDR3 protein: CASSSQQGTGYTF
CDR3 length: 13
clone size: .
J gene: TRBJ1-2
V gene: TRBV7-9
D gene: .

CDR3 DNA: TGTGCCAGCACTCTCTTCGGGGGAGGGACTGAAGCTTTCTTT
CDR3 protein: CASTLFGGGTEAFF
CDR3 length: 14
clone size: .
J gene: TRBJ1-1
V gene: TRBV12-3/TRBV12-4
D gene: .

CDR3 DNA: TGTGCCATCAGTGAGGGGGGTACGGGGGGTAGTCAGCCCCAGCATTTT
CDR3 protein: CAISEGGTGGSQPQHF
CDR3 length: 16
clone size: .
J gene: TRBJ1-5
V gene: TRBV10-3
D gene: .

CDR3 DNA: TGTGCCATCAGTGGGGCCTTGGGCAGGGTTGAGCAGTTCTTC
CDR3 protein: CAISGALGRVEQFF
CDR3 length: 14
clone size: .
J gene: TRBJ2-1
V gene: TRBV10-3
D gene: .

CDR3 DNA: TGTGTCAGCAGCTTATCGGTCCTGAATGAGCAGTTCTTC
CDR3 protein: CVSSLSVLNEQFF
CDR3 length: 13
clone size: .
J gene: TRBJ2-1
V gene: TRBV7-3
D gene: .

CDR3 DNA: TGTGCCAGCAGCTTTCAGCGGGGGGGCCGCACAGATACGCAGTATTTT
CDR3 protein: CASSFQRGGRTDTQYF
CDR3 length: 16
clone size: .
J gene: TRBJ2-3
V gene: TRBV7-2
D gene: TRBD2

CDR3 DNA: TGTGCCAGCAGCTTGGGGCAGTTAAACACCGGGGAGCTGTTTTTT
CDR3 protein: CASSLGQLNTGELFF
CDR3 length: 15
clone size: few
J gene: TRBJ2-2
V gene: TRBV7-2
D gene: .

CDR3 DNA: TGCGCCAGCAGCCTATTCTTAGAGGCAGATACGCAGTATTTT
CDR3 protein: CASSLFLEADTQYF
CDR3 length: 14
clone size: .
J gene: TRBJ2-3
V gene: TRBV4-1
D gene: .

CDR3 DNA: TGTGCCAGCAGCTTAAGGACAGGGGAGGGGAAAGCTTTCTTT
CDR3 protein: CASSLRTGEGKAFF
CDR3 length: 14
clone size: once
J gene: TRBJ1-1
V gene: TRBV7-2
D gene: TRBD1

CDR3 DNA: TGTGCCAGCAGCGTTACAGGGTTTCCAGAGACCCAGTACTTC
CDR3 protein: CASSVTGFPETQYF
CDR3 length: 14
clone size: .
J gene: TRBJ2-5
V gene: TRBV2
D gene: .

CDR3 DNA: TGCGCCAGCAGCCAAGAGGGAGGGCAGTTGAACACTGAAGCTTTCTTT
CDR3 protein: CASSQEGGQLNTEAFF
CDR3 length: 16
clone size: .
J gene: TRBJ1-1
V gene: TRBV4-1
D gene: .

CDR3 DNA: TGTGCCAGCAGCTTAATGGAGGGTACGCAGTATTTT
CDR3 protein: CASSLMEGTQYF
CDR3 length: 12
clone size: .
J gene: TRBJ2-3
V gene: TRBV7-3
D gene: .

CDR3 DNA: TGTGCCAGCAGCCAAGGACGTCTGGGTGACTATGGCTACACCTTC
CDR3 protein: CASSQGRLGDYGYTF
CDR3 length: 15
clone size: few
J gene: TRBJ1-2
V gene: TRBV3-1
D gene: .

CDR3 DNA: TGTGCCAGCAGTTACTCCACCGGGGAGGTCATTCAGTACTTC
CDR3 protein: CASSYSTGEVIQYF
CDR3 length: 14
clone size: few
J gene: TRBJ2-4
V gene: TRBV6-5
D gene: .

CDR3 DNA: TGTGCCAGCATCTTGACAGGGGGACTGAACTATGGCTACACCTTC
CDR3 protein: CASILTGGLNYGYTF
CDR3 length: 15
clone size: .
J gene: TRBJ1-2
V gene: TRBV5-6
D gene: TRBD1

CDR3 DNA: TGTGCCAGCAGTTACTCGATGTACAGGGAAGAGACCCAGTACTTC
CDR3 protein: CASSYSMYREETQYF
CDR3 length: 15
clone size: .
J gene: TRBJ2-5
V gene: TRBV6-5
D gene: .

CDR3 DNA: TGTGCCAGCAGCCTTATAACGGGGACCTACGAGCAGTACTTC
CDR3 protein: CASSLITGTYEQYF
CDR3 length: 14
clone size: .
J gene: TRBJ2-7
V gene: TRBV28
D gene: .

CDR3 DNA: TGCAGCGCTGGTTGGACAGGGGGGTACAATGAGCAGTTCTTC
CDR3 protein: CSAGWTGGYNEQFF
CDR3 length: 14
clone size: few
J gene: TRBJ2-1
V gene: TRBV29-1
D gene: TRBD1

CDR3 DNA: TGTGCCAGCAGCCAATCCCAGGGGGGCTACACCTTC
CDR3 protein: CASSQSQGGYTF
CDR3 length: 12
clone size: once
J gene: TRBJ1-2
V gene: TRBV3-1
D gene: .

CDR3 DNA: TGTGCCAGCAGTTTAAAGGGCACCTCTGAAGCTTTCTTT
CDR3 protein: CASSLKGTSEAFF
CDR3 length: 13
clone size: .
J gene: TRBJ1-1
V gene: TRBV12-3/TRBV12-4
D gene: .

CDR3 DNA: TGCAGCGTTGAGCGTCCTCCCCCTAACTATGGCTACACCTTC
CDR3 protein: CSVERPPPNYGYTF
CDR3 length: 14
clone size: .
J gene: TRBJ1-2
V gene: TRBV29-1
D gene: .

CDR3 DNA: TGCGCCAGCAGCTTGAGCCGGGGGGGAGATGAGCAGTTCTTC
CDR3 protein: CASSLSRGGDEQFF
CDR3 length: 14
clone size: few
J gene: TRBJ2-1
V gene: TRBV5-1
D gene: TRBD2

CDR3 DNA: TGCGCCAGCAGCCTTATGACTCGGGGCACAGATACGCAGTATTTT
CDR3 protein: CASSLMTRGTDTQYF
CDR3 length: 15
clone size: .
J gene: TRBJ2-3
V gene: TRBV5-1
D gene: .